The 25 T cell receptor beta chains in this list originate from one sample, sequenced in a study of blood T cell repertoires in COVID-19. Clones were sequenced by immunoSEQ multiplex PCR, and TCRdb holds only the in-frame ones, with some missing. In the table there are 130,000 or so clones, around 87% of which are singletons. The sequenced sample was peripheral blood. The source is a man between 50 and 59 years old with active COVID-19.

V usage is TRBV7-2 and J usage is TRBJ2-1; the match to TRBD2 covers 14 bases. Germline assignment: CDR1 SGHTA and CDR2 FQGNSA. J was trimmed by 10 bases and V by 4 bases; bases with no gene match: 9. The CDR3 is 16 amino acids. The CDR3 region has the DNA TGTGCCAGCAGCTACCGACTAGCGGGGGGGCCAGGGGAGCAGTTCTTC. It encodes CASSYRLAGGPGEQFF.

The chain combines TRBV9 with TRBJ1-2; 10 bases align to TRBD1. CDR3 length: 17 residues. The germline CDR1 and CDR2 sequences are SGDLS and YYNGEE. The trim removed 0 bases at V and 5 bases at J, leaving 10 bases unmatched. CDR3 nucleotides: TGTGCCAGCAGCGTAGTGGAGACAGGGGGCGCGAGATATGGCTACACCTTC. Residues: CASSVVETGGARYGYTF. The full variable domain, completed using reference TRBV9 and TRBJ1-2, is DSGVTQTPKHLITATGQRVTLRCSPRSGDLSVYWYQQSLDQGLQFLIQYYNGEERAKGNILERFSAQQFPDLHSELNLSSLELGDSALYFCASSVVETGGARYGYTFGSGTRLTVV.

The chain is built from TRBV4-1 and TRBJ1-2; no clear D. The germline V gene has CDR1 MGHRA and CDR2 YSYEKL. CDR3 length: 14 amino acids. V was shortened by 7 bases and J by 1 base, with 13 bases between the two germline ends. The chain's CDR3 is CASKSNRINYGYTF. The CDR3 DNA sequence: TGCGCCAGCAAGAGCAACAGAATTAACTATGGCTACACCTTC.

V and J are TRBV30 and TRBJ2-5; D uncertain. CDR1 and CDR2 (germline): GTSNPN, SVGIG (reference sequence). Trimming removed 3 bases from V and 5 bases from J, with 13 bases in between. The CDR3 loop spans 13 amino acids. As DNA, the CDR3 is TGTGCCTGGAGCCGTGGCCCTCTGGAGACCCAGTACTTC. This translates into CAWSRGPLETQYF.

V usage is TRBV5-1 and J usage is TRBJ1-1; the match to TRBD1 covers 7 bases. The germline V gene encodes CDR1 SGHRS and CDR2 YFSETQ. This CDR3 spans 13 amino acids. After removal of 4 bases from V and 6 bases from J, the junction contained 6 bases not matched to a gene. CDR3 coding DNA: TGCGCCAGCAGCCTACGACAGGGCTCTGAAGCTTTCTTT. Its translation: CASSLRQGSEAFF.

This rearrangement joins TRBV4-2 to TRBJ1-2; D is perhaps TRBD1 (5 bases). CDR3 size: 16 residues. Germline assignment: CDR1 LGHNA and CDR2 YNFKEQ. V lost 4 bases, J lost 0 bases, and 15 bases lay in between. CDR3 in amino acids: CASSRTAQGANYGYTF. CDR3 in DNA: TGTGCCAGCAGCCGCACAGCCCAGGGTGCTAACTATGGCTACACCTTC.

V is TRBV5-6 and J is TRBJ2-7, with D possibly TRBD2 on 6 matching bases. This CDR3 comprises 15 residues. Germline loops: CDR1 SGHDT, CDR2 YYEEEE. V dropped 0 bases and J dropped 0 bases, with 10 bases sitting between them. The CDR3 DNA sequence: TGTGCCAGCAGCTTGGAGGGACTTAGCTCCTACGAGCAGTACTTC. Protein product: CASSLEGLSSYEQYF.

This chain joins TRBV7-6 and TRBJ2-3, with no clear D. With 4 bases removed from V and 5 bases from J, the gap between germline ends came to 7 bases. This CDR3 contains 12 residues. Germline loops: CDR1 SGHVS, CDR2 FNYEAQ. The CDR3 spells CASSSALDTQYF. The CDR3 nucleotides read TGTGCCAGCAGCTCCGCACTAGATACGCAGTATTTT.

The rearrangement links TRBV7-8 to TRBJ1-2; perhaps TRBD1 as D (5 bases). Germline CDR1 SGHVS, CDR2 FQNEAQ. The CDR3 has 19 amino acids. The V gene lost 3 bases and the J gene lost 8 bases, with 31 bases spanning the gap. CDR3 sequence reads: CASSLSSALDQGRYGGYTF. CDR3 nucleotide sequence: TGTGCCAGCAGCTTGTCGTCCGCCTTAGATCAGGGCCGGTATGGGGGCTACACCTTC.

This chain joins TRBV7-9 and TRBJ2-2; 9 nucleotides agree with TRBD1. Germline lookup yields CDR1 SEHNR and CDR2 FQNEAQ (reference sequence). V was clipped by 5 bases and J by 3 bases; unmatched bases: 10. This CDR3 spans 17 amino acids. For the CDR3, the DNA is TGTGCCAGCAGCCCAGACCCGGGACAGGGTGACACCGGGGAGCTGTTTTTT. Its protein is CASSPDPGQGDTGELFF. The variable domain in full, with the rest retrieved from reference TRBV7-9 and TRBJ2-2, is DTGVSQNPRHKITKRGQNVTFRCDPISEHNRLYWYRQTLGQGPEFLTYFQNEAQLEKSRLLSDRFSAERPKGSFSTLEIQRTEQGDSAMYLCASSPDPGQGDTGELFFGEGSRLTVL.

This chain joins TRBV2 and TRBJ1-1; D is undetermined. V was trimmed by 6 bases and J by 13 bases, leaving 18 bases between them. Per germline, CDR1 SNHLY and CDR2 FYNNEI. The CDR3 covers 12 residues. The CDR3 here is CASRSEARSVFF. The CDR3 DNA reads as TGTGCCAGCAGGTCGGAGGCCCGGAGCGTTTTCTTT.

V usage is TRBV6-6 and J usage is TRBJ1-5, with 7 bases identical to TRBD1. The junction had 5 bases not matched to a gene; V was cut back by 2 bases and J by 4 bases. The CDR3 runs 15 residues. From germline, CDR1 is MNHNY and CDR2 SVGAGI (reference sequence). CDR3 nucleotides: TGTGCCAGCAGTTACCCCCCGGGACAGAATCAGCCCCAGCATTTT. Amino acids: CASSYPPGQNQPQHF.

This clone was seen a single time. The chain carries TRBV18 and TRBJ2-7; 9 bases map to TRBD2. J lost 2 bases, V lost 3 bases, and 8 bases had no gene match. CDR3 length equals 16 residues. Germline V gene lookup returns CDR1 KGHSH and CDR2 LQKENI. The CDR3 region has the DNA TGTGCCAGCTCACCTAGGCTACTAGCGGGCCCCTACGAGCAGTACTTC. Translating gives CASSPRLLAGPYEQYF. Complete variable domain (other parts from reference TRBV18 and TRBJ2-7): NAGVMQNPRHLVRRRGQEARLRCSPMKGHSHVYWYRQLPEEGLKFMVYLQKENIIDESGMPKERFSAEFPKEGPSILRIQQVVRGDSAAYFCASSPRLLAGPYEQYFGPGTRLTVT.

V is TRBV12-3 or TRBV12-4 and J is TRBJ1-1; a weak D match, TRBD1 (6 bases). The CDR3 loop spans 13 amino acids. The ends were cut back, 3 bases at V and 6 bases at J, with 11 bases in the middle. The CDR3: CASSLRGGAEAFF. The CDR3, as DNA: TGTGCCAGCAGTTTGAGAGGGGGGGCTGAAGCTTTCTTT.

The chain recombines TRBV4-1 with TRBJ1-5, with 7 bases lining up with TRBD1. V lost 3 bases to trimming and J lost 5 bases; unmatched junction nucleotides: 4. CDR3 length equals 14 residues. Germline CDR1 reads MGHRA; CDR2 reads YSYEKL. CDR3 sequence (DNA): TGCGCCAGCAGCCACCGACAGGGATATCAGCCCCAGCATTTT. Translated: CASSHRQGYQPQHF.

V gene TRBV6-5 combines with J gene TRBJ1-5; a possible D gene is TRBD1 (6 bases). The CDR3 has 13 residues. V dropped 6 bases and J dropped 8 bases, with 14 bases sitting between them. Germline V gives CDR1 MNHEY, CDR2 SVGAGI. This chain's CDR3 is CASSLGAREPQHF. CDR3 nucleotides: TGTGCCAGCAGCCTGGGGGCCCGAGAGCCCCAGCATTTT.

V usage is TRBV6-2 or TRBV6-3 and J usage is TRBJ2-5; the match to TRBD2 covers 9 bases. With 4 bases clipped from V and 7 bases from J, the junction kept 7 bases outside the gene matches. CDR1 is MNHEY, CDR2 SVGEGT, per germline. CDR3 length: 14 amino acids. Here the CDR3 reads CASSSVAGAGTQYF. For the CDR3, the DNA is TGTGCCAGCAGTTCGGTAGCGGGGGCTGGGACCCAGTACTTC.

The chain has TRBV12-3 or TRBV12-4 and TRBJ2-3; a weak D match, TRBD1 (5 bases). The CDR3 is 13 residues long. The V and J ends lost 3 bases and 5 bases respectively, with 9 bases between them. The CDR3 bases are TGTGCCAGCAGTTTTGGGGCCGGAGATACGCAGTATTTT. Amino acid sequence: CASSFGAGDTQYF.

The chain links TRBV7-9 to TRBJ1-4; D unclear. Trimming stripped 4 bases from V and 1 base from J, with 7 bases between. Per the germline V gene, CDR1 is SEHNR and CDR2 is FQNEAQ (reference sequence). This CDR3 comprises 14 residues. This chain's CDR3 is CASSSRGTNEKLFF. CDR3 coding DNA: TGTGCCAGCAGCTCACGGGGAACTAATGAAAAACTGTTTTTT.

The chain couples TRBV5-1 to TRBJ2-2, with D maybe TRBD1 (5 bases). Deletions cut 0 bases from V and 6 bases from J, with 9 bases between. Germline V lookup: CDR1 SGHRS, CDR2 YFSETQ. This CDR3 has 14 residues. The CDR3 reads CASSLAVGAGELFF. DNA for the CDR3: TGCGCCAGCAGCTTGGCCGTAGGGGCCGGGGAGCTGTTTTTT.

This chain links TRBV11-1 with TRBJ1-1, with 7 bases lining up with TRBD1. Germline values: CDR1 SGHAT, CDR2 FQDESV (reference sequence). The CDR3 has 15 residues. The junction had 11 bases not matched to a gene; V was cut back by 4 bases and J by 6 bases. CDR3 sequence (DNA): TGTGCCAGCAGCTCAACTATTACAGGGGTATCTGAAGCTTTCTTT. Protein sequence: CASSSTITGVSEAFF.

V is TRBV7-9 and J is TRBJ2-3; TRBD2 matches at 13 bases. Germline V gene sequence: CDR1 SEHNR, CDR2 FQNEAQ (reference sequence). Unmatched junction bases numbered 10, after V lost 5 bases and J lost 5 bases. The length of the CDR3 is 17 residues. The CDR3 DNA reads as TGTGCCAGCAGCCCAAAATTCCGACTAGCGGGGGGAGATACGCAGTATTTT. Translating it yields CASSPKFRLAGGDTQYF.

The count of this clone is one. The chain links TRBV28 to TRBJ1-2; tentative D call: TRBD1 (6 bases). From germline, CDR1 is MDHEN and CDR2 SYDVKM. Trimming removed 2 bases from V and 5 bases from J, with 12 bases in between. The CDR3 consists of 14 residues. The CDR3 loop reads CASSLVGQGYGYTF. Written as DNA, the CDR3 is TGTGCCAGCAGTTTAGTTGGGCAGGGGTATGGCTACACCTTC.

This clone was found once. The chain combines TRBV6-5 with TRBJ1-1; D not certain. CDR3 length: 15 amino acids. With 6 bases removed from V and 5 bases from J, the gap between germline ends came to 19 bases. Germline V gives CDR1 MNHEY, CDR2 SVGAGI. The CDR3 nucleotides read TGTGCCAGCAGCAGGTCTCAGAGGGTAGGGACTGAAGCTTTCTTT. Residues: CASSRSQRVGTEAFF.

This rearrangement joins TRBV6-6 to TRBJ1-6; D is perhaps TRBD1 (6 bases). This CDR3 is 15 amino acids long. Looked up from germline, CDR1 is MNHNY and CDR2 is SVGAGI (reference sequence). V shed 4 bases and J shed 5 bases, with 12 bases lying between them. DNA of the CDR3: TGTGCCAGCAGTTTGAACGCAGGGGATAATTCACCCCTCCACTTT. Protein: CASSLNAGDNSPLHF.